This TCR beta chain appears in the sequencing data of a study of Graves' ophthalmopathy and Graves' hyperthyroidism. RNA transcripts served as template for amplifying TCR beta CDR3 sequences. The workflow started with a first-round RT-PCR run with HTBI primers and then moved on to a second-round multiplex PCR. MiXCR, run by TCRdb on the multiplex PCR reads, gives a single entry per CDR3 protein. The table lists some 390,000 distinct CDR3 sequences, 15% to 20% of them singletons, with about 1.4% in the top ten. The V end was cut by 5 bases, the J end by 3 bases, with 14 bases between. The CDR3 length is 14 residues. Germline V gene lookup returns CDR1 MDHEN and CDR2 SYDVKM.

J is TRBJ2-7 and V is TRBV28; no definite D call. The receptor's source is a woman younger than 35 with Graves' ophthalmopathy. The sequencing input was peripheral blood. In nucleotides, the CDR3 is TGTGCCAGCAGTCTCACCGGGTCCTACTACGAGCAGTACTTC. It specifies CASSLTGSYYEQYF.